This TCR beta chain emerged from a study of OX40 agonist ivuxolimab in advanced cancers. Study background: Participants could have had prior anti-PD-1, anti-PD-L1 or anti-CTLA-4 therapy, and 40% had some. Partial responses occurred in Three dose-escalation patients, one with hepatocellular carcinoma and two with cutaneous melanoma.

Profiling relied on immunoSEQ multiplex PCR, and the TCRdb table lists in-frame clones only, not all of them. This repertoire shows roughly 80,000 clones, approximately 89% found once; its top ten account for 0.3% to 0.45%. The CDR3 is made up of 16 amino acids. Germline trimming cut 2 bases from V and 3 bases from J; bases unmatched to any gene: 2. Germline V gene sequence: CDR1 LGHNA, CDR2 YSLEER. Comment on this clone: The antigen is unknown.

Study results and caveats: With doses of 0.1 to 3.0 mg/kg, CD4+ and CD8+ blood T cells had undergone clonal expansion by week 6.

The material sequenced was CD4+ or CD8+ T cells sorted from blood, taken in a trial of the OX40 agonist ivuxolimab. This clonotype was obtained from an adult with an advanced solid tumor such as melanoma, head and neck, liver or kidney cancer. The chain is built from TRBV4-3 and TRBJ2-3; 13 bases are shared with TRBD2. The CDR3 region is CASSQQLAGGTDTQYF. The CDR3 DNA reads TGCGCCAGCAGCCAACAACTAGCGGGAGGGACAGATACGCAGTATTTT.